This record looks at one TCR beta chain sequence and its context. No antigen is known for it. Researchers ran the PCR with 60 Vbeta and 13 Jbeta primers. In the original workflow: In a later analysis, some 80 million unique TCR beta chains included roughly 11 million shared by two or more donors. Sequenced by immunoSEQ multiplex PCR; TCRdb stores in-frame clones only, minus some. V and J calls and clone size are those listed in that table; D and trimming were worked out from the DNA. The sample has fewer than 200,000 clones; about 80% are singletons. These data belong to a study of cytomegalovirus exposure and HLA in healthy donors. Study-wide findings and caveats: With further analysis later on, most CMV-associated TCR beta chains appeared HLA-restricted.

The CDR3 sequence is 15 residues long. Germline V gives CDR1 ENHRY, CDR2 SYGVKD. V lost 6 bases and J lost 9; bases outside the gene matches: 6. Each donor's status was that of a healthy bone marrow donor. This receptor was obtained from a boy between 10 and 17 years old in good health and CMV-seronegative. The specimen was PBMCs. The rearrangement uses TRBV10-3 and TRBJ2-1; 15 bases are shared with TRBD2. The CDR3 sequence is CAIRGLAGGSTEQFF. The CDR3 coding sequence is TGTGCCATCAGAGGACTAGCGGGAGGGAGCACTGAGCAGTTCTTC.